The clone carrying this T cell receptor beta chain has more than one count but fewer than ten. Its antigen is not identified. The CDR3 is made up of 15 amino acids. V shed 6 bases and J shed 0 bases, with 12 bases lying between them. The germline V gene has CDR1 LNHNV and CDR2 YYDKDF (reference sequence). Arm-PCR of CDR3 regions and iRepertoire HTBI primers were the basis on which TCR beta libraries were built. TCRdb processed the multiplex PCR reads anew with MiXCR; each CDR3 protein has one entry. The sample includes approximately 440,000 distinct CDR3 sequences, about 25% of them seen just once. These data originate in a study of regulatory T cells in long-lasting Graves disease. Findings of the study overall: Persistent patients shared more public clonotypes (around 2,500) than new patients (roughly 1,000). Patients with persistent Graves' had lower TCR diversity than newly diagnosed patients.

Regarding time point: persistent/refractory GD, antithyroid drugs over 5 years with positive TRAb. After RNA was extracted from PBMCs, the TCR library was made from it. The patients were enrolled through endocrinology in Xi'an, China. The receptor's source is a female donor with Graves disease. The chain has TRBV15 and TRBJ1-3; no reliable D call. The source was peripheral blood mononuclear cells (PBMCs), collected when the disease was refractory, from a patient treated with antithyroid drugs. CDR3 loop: CATREFGFSGNTIYF. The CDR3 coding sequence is TGTGCCACCAGGGAGTTCGGGTTCTCTGGAAACACCATATATTTT.